Shown below are 32 T cell receptor beta chains from a single sample sequenced in a study of blood T cell repertoires in COVID-19. Sequencing was performed with immunoSEQ multiplex PCR; in TCRdb, only in-frame clones are kept and a portion is missing. The table lists 55,000 or so clones, approximately 91% of them singletons. Sequencing used peripheral blood. These receptors were obtained from a man in his 60s with active COVID-19.

The chain couples TRBV4-1 to TRBJ2-7, with D unclear. This CDR3 spans 15 amino acids. Germline V gene sequence: CDR1 MGHRA, CDR2 YSYEKL. Trimming removed 0 bases at V and 5 bases at J, with 14 bases between. CDR3 DNA sequence: TGCGCCAGCAGCCAAGACCCCCAGATCCTTAACGAGCAGTACTTC. Residues: CASSQDPQILNEQYF.

The genes are TRBV7-9 and TRBJ2-7, with 13 bases identical to TRBD2. Germline V gives CDR1 SEHNR, CDR2 FQNEAQ (reference sequence). CDR3 length: 16 amino acids. V was pared by 5 bases and J by 5 bases, with 9 bases of the junction left unmatched. The CDR3 DNA reads as TGTGCCAGCAGCCCGTTACTAGCGGGAGGGCCCCACGAGCAGTACTTC. Amino acid sequence: CASSPLLAGGPHEQYF.

The J gene is TRBJ2-7, the V gene TRBV2, with 7 bases lining up with TRBD1. The V gene's germline CDR1 is SNHLY and CDR2 FYNNEI. V lost 4 bases and J lost 2; bases outside the gene matches: 5. The CDR3 spans 14 residues. CDR3 DNA: TGTGCCAGCAGTGGAACAGGGGCGCCCTACGAGCAGTACTTC. It translates to CASSGTGAPYEQYF.

The J gene is TRBJ2-7, the V gene TRBV5-1; D may be TRBD1 (5 bases). V was shortened by 0 bases and J by 2 bases, with 9 bases between the two germline ends. Germline values: CDR1 SGHRS, CDR2 YFSETQ. This CDR3 spans 14 amino acids. The CDR3 nucleotides read TGCGCCAGCAGCTTGGGGGGCCCTACCTACGAGCAGTACTTC. This translates into CASSLGGPTYEQYF.

The chain joins TRBV7-3 to TRBJ2-2; TRBD2 matches 13 bases. The CDR3 contains 16 residues. CDR1 and CDR2 from the germline V gene are SGHTA and FQGTGA. Unmatched junction bases numbered 3, after V lost 5 bases and J lost 3 bases. This CDR3 is CASSPGLAGHTGELFF. Written as DNA, the CDR3 is TGTGCCAGCAGCCCGGGACTAGCGGGACACACCGGGGAGCTGTTTTTT.

The rearrangement uses TRBV4-1 and TRBJ2-2; D is unresolved. The CDR3 extends over 17 amino acids. Germline-derived CDR1 and CDR2 are MGHRA and YSYEKL. V lost 1 base and J lost 4, with 16 bases in between. The CDR3 DNA reads TGCGCCAGCAGCCAAGCTTTGGCTAGAAGTTCCACCGGGGAGCTGTTTTTT. As protein: CASSQALARSSTGELFF.

The V and J genes are TRBV21-1 and TRBJ2-7; the table names TRBD2, a call not compared with the DNA. TRBV21-1 is deemed a pseudogene. CDR3 size: 16 residues. In nucleotides, the CDR3 is TGTGCCAGCAGCAAAGTCGGGGGTAGAGTGAACTACGAGCAGTACTTC. Protein product: CASSKVGGRVNYEQYF.

The J gene is TRBJ2-7, the V gene TRBV5-1, with a tentative D call TRBD1 (6 bases). Trimming removed 1 base from V and 2 bases from J, with 7 bases in between. The CDR3 runs to 13 residues. Germline V gives CDR1 SGHRS, CDR2 YFSETQ. CDR3 amino acids: CASSLNRAYEQYF. The CDR3 DNA reads TGCGCCAGCAGCTTGAACAGGGCCTACGAGCAGTACTTC.

This rearrangement joins TRBV6-5 to TRBJ1-2; no clear D gene. Per germline, CDR1 MNHEY and CDR2 SVGAGI. Trimming pared 6 bases from V and 2 bases from J, leaving 10 bases between. This CDR3 contains 13 residues. In nucleotides, the CDR3 is TGTGCCAGCAGCGACGACATAAACTATGGCTACACCTTC. Translation gives CASSDDINYGYTF.

This clone occurred once. The chain recombines TRBV5-6 with TRBJ2-1; 12 bases fit TRBD2. CDR1 and CDR2 from the germline V gene are SGHDT and YYEEEE. CDR3 length: 15 residues. V dropped 0 bases and J dropped 6; count of bases not matched to a gene: 1. The CDR3: CASSLGLAGVNEQFF. Written as DNA, the CDR3 is TGTGCCAGCAGCTTGGGACTAGCGGGAGTCAATGAGCAGTTCTTC.

The chain has TRBV3-1 (or the pseudogene TRBV3-2) and TRBJ2-5, with D tentatively TRBD2 (5 bases). The V gene lost 4 bases and the J gene lost 0 bases, with 6 bases spanning the gap. Germline V gene sequence: CDR1 LGHDT, CDR2 YNNKEL (reference sequence). This CDR3 has 13 residues. CDR3 in amino acids: CASSRGYQETQYF. CDR3 DNA: TGTGCCAGCAGCCGAGGGTACCAAGAGACCCAGTACTTC.

V is TRBV11-3 and J is TRBJ2-1; TRBD2 agrees at 7 bases. This CDR3 region has 15 residues. J gave up 3 bases and V 1 base, and 3 bases lay outside the gene matches. From germline, CDR1 is SGHNT and CDR2 YENEEA. The CDR3 nucleotides are TGTGCCAGCAGCTTAGTGGCGGGAGTCTACAATGAGCAGTTCTTC. This codes for CASSLVAGVYNEQFF.

V and J are TRBV27 and TRBJ1-3; 7 bases are shared with TRBD1. Germline assignment: CDR1 MNHEY and CDR2 SMNVEV (reference sequence). The CDR3 sequence is 15 residues long. Trimming at V came to 3 bases and at J to 0 bases, leaving 2 bases not matched to a gene. CDR3 protein: CASSLDRSSGNTIYF. CDR3 bases: TGTGCCAGCAGTTTGGACAGGTCCTCTGGAAACACCATATATTTT.

The V call is TRBV10-2, the J call TRBJ1-1, with D possibly being TRBD1 (5 bases). The length of the CDR3 is 14 residues. The V gene's germline CDR1 is WSHSY and CDR2 SAAADI. V was trimmed by 4 bases and J by 5 bases, leaving 14 bases between them. CDR3 nucleotide sequence: TGCGCCAGCAGTGGCTCCGGACAAAGGACTGAAGCTTTCTTT. Translated: CASSGSGQRTEAFF.

With respect to this clone: A junction boundary mismatches the germline segment, possibly from a read error. This sequence joins TRBV18 and TRBJ2-3; the match to TRBD2 covers 11 bases. This CDR3 comprises 17 residues. The germline V gene encodes CDR1 KGHSH and CDR2 LQKENI. This CDR3 is CASSPLLAGVGTDTQYF. The CDR3, as DNA: TGTGCCAGCTCTCCACTACTAGCGGGAGTGGGCACAGATACGCAGTATTTT.

This chain links TRBV7-2 with TRBJ2-1; 10 bases map to TRBD2. CDR3 length equals 16 residues. V shed 5 bases, J shed 8 bases, and the junction held 12 bases outside the gene matches. Germline CDR1 is SGHTA and CDR2 is FQGNSA. In DNA, the CDR3 is TGTGCCAGCAGCCCAAGACTAGCGGGTAAAGCTGATGAGCAGTTCTTC. Its translation is CASSPRLAGKADEQFF.

The chain employs TRBV27 and TRBJ1-1; TRBD1 matches 8 bases. Germline V gene lookup returns CDR1 MNHEY and CDR2 SMNVEV (reference sequence). The V gene end was trimmed by 8 bases and the J gene end by 6 bases; junction bases not matched to a gene: 8. The CDR3 extends over 13 amino acids. CDR3 coding DNA: TGTGCCAGCGCGGACAGGGTGCTCGCTGAAGCTTTCTTT. Its translation is CASADRVLAEAFF.

The chain combines TRBV27 with TRBJ2-1, with 8 bases that match TRBD2. The CDR3 has 16 amino acids. Germline CDR1 is MNHEY and CDR2 is SMNVEV (reference sequence). The V gene end was trimmed by 4 bases and the J gene end by 2 bases; junction bases not matched to a gene: 7. CDR3 sequence reads: CASSSFPSGPYNEQFF. In nucleotides, the CDR3 is TGTGCCAGCAGTTCTTTCCCTAGCGGGCCCTACAATGAGCAGTTCTTC.

The chain couples TRBV7-6 to TRBJ2-2; 8 nucleotides line up with TRBD2. The V gene's germline CDR1 is SGHVS and CDR2 FNYEAQ. This CDR3 contains 17 residues. V lost 3 bases and J lost 6; bases outside the gene matches: 12. The chain's CDR3 is CASSLYAAGGPPGELFF. The CDR3 nucleotides read TGTGCCAGCAGCTTGTACGCGGCGGGAGGCCCCCCCGGGGAGCTGTTTTTT.

This clone was recorded once. The chain uses TRBV4-2 and TRBJ1-4; 7 positions match TRBD1. Per germline, CDR1 LGHNA and CDR2 YNFKEQ. CDR3 size: 17 residues. J gave up 4 bases and V 1 base, and 9 bases lay outside the gene matches. CDR3 nucleotide sequence: TGTGCCAGCAGCCAAGGAAAGGGGGACAGCTTTAATGAAAAACTGTTTTTT. It codes for CASSQGKGDSFNEKLFF.

This clone showed up just once. CDR3 DNA: TGTGCCAGCAGCCGGGGACTCTCGAACACCGGGGAGCTGTTTTTT. Its translation: CASSRGLSNTGELFF. The genes are TRBV7-9 and TRBJ2-2, with TRBD2 as a possible D gene (6 bases). The length of the CDR3 is 15 residues. CDR1 and CDR2 from the germline V gene are SEHNR and FQNEAQ (reference sequence). The V end was cut by 5 bases, the J end by 0 bases, with 10 bases between.

The chain employs TRBV15 and TRBJ1-3; TRBD1 matches at 11 bases. This CDR3 has 17 amino acids. Germline trimming cut 0 bases from V and 3 bases from J; bases unmatched to any gene: 4. The germline V gene encodes CDR1 LNHNV and CDR2 YYDKDF (reference sequence). CDR3 protein: CATSRDSDRGLGNTIYF. The CDR3 DNA is TGTGCCACCAGCAGAGATTCGGACAGGGGGCTTGGAAACACCATATATTTT.

The chain couples TRBV24-1 to TRBJ1-6, with D unresolved. This CDR3 contains 14 residues. Trimming took 9 bases from V and 9 from J, leaving 17 bases between them. Germline loops: CDR1 KGHDR, CDR2 SFDVKD. CDR3 nucleotides: TGTGCCACCGAAGAGGTCGTATTAGTTTCACCCCTCCACTTT. Translation: CATEEVVLVSPLHF.

DNA of the CDR3: TGTGCCAGCAGTCCCCTGGACAGGGTGGAGGAAAAACTGTTTTTT. This translates into CASSPLDRVEEKLFF. The V call is TRBV28, the J call TRBJ1-4; 8 bases line up with TRBD1. The trim removed 5 bases at V and 8 bases at J, leaving 10 bases unmatched. In germline, CDR1 is MDHEN, CDR2 SYDVKM. This CDR3 is 15 amino acids long. Drawing the rest from reference TRBV28 and TRBJ1-4, the complete variable domain is DVKVTQSSRYLVKRTGEKVFLECVQDMDHENMFWYRQDPGLGLRLIYFSYDVKMKEKGDIPEGYSVSREKKERFSLILESASTNQTSMYLCASSPLDRVEEKLFFGSGTQLSVL.

This clone has only a few counts. V gene TRBV3-1 (or the pseudogene TRBV3-2) combines with J gene TRBJ1-2; TRBD1 matches at 11 bases. J lost 4 bases, V lost 4 bases, and 11 bases had no gene match. The CDR3 has 17 amino acids. Germline V gene data show CDR1 as LGHDT and CDR2 as YNNKEL (reference sequence). The CDR3 nucleotides are TGTGCCAGCAGCCTTTCTAGGGACAGGGGGAGATCCTATGGCTACACCTTC. Residues: CASSLSRDRGRSYGYTF.

The genes are TRBV4-1 and TRBJ2-7, with 7 bases that match TRBD1. Trimming removed 0 bases from V and 2 bases from J; junction bases left unmatched: 4. CDR3 length equals 15 residues. CDR1 is MGHRA, CDR2 YSYEKL, per germline. The CDR3 DNA follows: TGCGCCAGCAGCCAAGATCCGGGACAGACCTACGAGCAGTACTTC. Translated, it gives CASSQDPGQTYEQYF.

This clone occurred once. This chain joins TRBV7-3 and TRBJ2-1, with D possibly matching TRBD1 (6 bases). V was cut by 2 bases and J by 3 bases, with 8 bases left in between. The germline gives CDR1 SGHTA, CDR2 FQGTGA. CDR3 size: 14 residues. CDR3 region: CASSLADSYNEQFF. The CDR3 DNA sequence: TGTGCCAGCAGCTTAGCGGACAGCTACAATGAGCAGTTCTTC.

This clone was seen only once. V gene TRBV3-1 (or the pseudogene TRBV3-2) combines with J gene TRBJ2-5; D is undetermined. This CDR3 is built from 15 residues. V lost 0 bases and J lost 2, with 10 bases in between. Germline CDR1 LGHDT, CDR2 YNNKEL (reference sequence). This CDR3 is CASSQDVRVQETQYF. CDR3 bases: TGTGCCAGCAGCCAAGATGTCCGGGTACAAGAGACCCAGTACTTC.

CDR3 residues: CASSLTGGSQETQYF. The DNA for the CDR3 is TGCGCCAGCAGCTTAACAGGGGGGAGCCAAGAGACCCAGTACTTC. The chain is built from TRBV5-1 and TRBJ2-5; TRBD1 matches 8 bases. Trimming cost V 2 bases and J 1 base; bases outside gene matches: 4. CDR1 is SGHRS, CDR2 YFSETQ, per germline. There are 15 residues in the CDR3.

The chain carries TRBV18 and TRBJ1-2; weak D call: TRBD1 (5 bases). Germline CDR1 KGHSH, CDR2 LQKENI. The ends were cut back, 3 bases at V and 5 bases at J, with 13 bases in the middle. The CDR3 extends over 14 amino acids. The CDR3 region has the DNA TGTGCCAGCTCACCGGGACTGACCGATTATGGCTACACCTTC. Amino acids: CASSPGLTDYGYTF.

J is TRBJ2-1 and V is TRBV7-8; 8 positions agree with TRBD2. J was trimmed by 0 bases and V by 7 bases; bases with no gene match: 14. CDR1 and CDR2 from the germline V gene are SGHVS and FQNEAQ. The CDR3 extends over 18 amino acids. The CDR3, as DNA: TGTGCCAGCATCCGGGGGGGACCGAGATCCCCCTCCTACAATGAGCAGTTCTTC. This gives the protein CASIRGGPRSPSYNEQFF.

V gene TRBV6-5 combines with J gene TRBJ2-7, with a weak D call TRBD2 (5 bases). V was clipped by 6 bases and J by 3 bases, with 12 bases between them. This CDR3 region has 13 residues. Germline V gene sequence: CDR1 MNHEY, CDR2 SVGAGI. The CDR3 DNA reads as TGTGCCAGCAGGCCGCGGGCCCTCTACGAGCAGTACTTC. Residues: CASRPRALYEQYF.